This section outlines one T cell receptor beta chain sequence together with its context. What it binds is unknown. The data were taken from a study of breast tumors, draining lymph nodes, adjacent tissues. Axillary draining lymph nodes of breast cancer patients supplied the node samples. Notes on the study in general: Luminal-like breast cancer showed significantly greater tumor-nontumor repertoire similarity than basal-like breast cancer did. The lymph node origin of tumor T cells was framed as consistent with a hypothesis, not demonstrated. Findings are consistent with lymph node origin and intratumoral expansion of most tumor T cells. Compared with lymph nodes, tumors were less diverse; compared with nontumor tissue, more.

TCRdb re-analysed the multiplex PCR reads in MiXCR, keeping a single row per CDR3 protein. The table records 140,000 or so distinct CDR3 sequences, about 31% of them present only once. Specimen: axillary lymph node tissue. This receptor was obtained from a female donor with breast cancer. Some clones in this sample may be carry-over from other donors' samples.

The CDR3: CASRPSATGELFF. CDR3 sequence (DNA): TGTGCCAGCAGACCCTCGGCCACCGGGGAGCTGTTTTTT. The V gene is TRBV27, the J gene TRBJ2-2; D is unresolved. CDR3 length: 13 amino acids. Trimming pared 6 bases from V and 4 bases from J, leaving 9 bases between. Germline loops: CDR1 MNHEY, CDR2 SMNVEV (reference sequence).